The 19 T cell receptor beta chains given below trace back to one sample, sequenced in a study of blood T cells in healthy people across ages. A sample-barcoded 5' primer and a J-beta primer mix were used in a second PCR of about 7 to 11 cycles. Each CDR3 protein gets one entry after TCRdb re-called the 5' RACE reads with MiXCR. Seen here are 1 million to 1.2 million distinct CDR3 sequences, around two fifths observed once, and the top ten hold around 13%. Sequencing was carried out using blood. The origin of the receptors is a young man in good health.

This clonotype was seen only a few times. CDR3 nucleotides: TGTGCCAGCAGCCCTCGGGGGCTCCCTAATGAAAAACTGTTTTTT. Its protein product is CASSPRGLPNEKLFF. This chain connects TRBV4-2 to TRBJ1-4; tentatively, D is TRBD1 (6 bases). This CDR3 has 15 amino acids. The V gene lost 4 bases and the J gene lost 3 bases, with 12 bases spanning the gap. Germline loops: CDR1 LGHNA, CDR2 YNFKEQ.

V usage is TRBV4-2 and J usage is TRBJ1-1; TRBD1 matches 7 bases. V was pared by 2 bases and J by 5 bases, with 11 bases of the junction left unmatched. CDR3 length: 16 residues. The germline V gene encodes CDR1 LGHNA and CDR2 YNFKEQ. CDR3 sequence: CASSQKVGRGQTEAFF. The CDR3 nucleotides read TGTGCCAGCAGCCAAAAGGTTGGGAGGGGGCAAACTGAAGCTTTCTTT.

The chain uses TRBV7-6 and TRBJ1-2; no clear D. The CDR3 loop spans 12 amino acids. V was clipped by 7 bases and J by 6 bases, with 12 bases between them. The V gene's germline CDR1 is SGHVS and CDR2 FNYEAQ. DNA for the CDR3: TGTGCCAGCAACCTTCCGGGTCATGGCTACACCTTC. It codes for CASNLPGHGYTF.

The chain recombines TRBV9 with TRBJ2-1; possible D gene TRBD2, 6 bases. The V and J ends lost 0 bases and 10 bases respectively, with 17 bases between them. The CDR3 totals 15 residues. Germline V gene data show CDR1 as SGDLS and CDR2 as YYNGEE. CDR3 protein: CASSVGSSAAIEQFF. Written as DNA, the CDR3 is TGTGCCAGCAGCGTAGGATCTAGCGCGGCCATAGAGCAGTTCTTC.

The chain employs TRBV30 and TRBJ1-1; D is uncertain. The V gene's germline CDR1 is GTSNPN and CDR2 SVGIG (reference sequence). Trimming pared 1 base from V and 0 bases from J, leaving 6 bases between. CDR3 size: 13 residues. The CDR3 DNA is TGTGCCTGGAGTGCTGGGGTGAACACTGAAGCTTTCTTT. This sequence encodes CAWSAGVNTEAFF.

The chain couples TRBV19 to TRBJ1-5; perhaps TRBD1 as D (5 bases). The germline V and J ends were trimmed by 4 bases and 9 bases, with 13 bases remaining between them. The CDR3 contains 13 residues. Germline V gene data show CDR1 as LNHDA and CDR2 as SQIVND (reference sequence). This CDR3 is CASSNQGNRPQHF. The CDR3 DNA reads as TGTGCCAGTAGTAATCAGGGAAACCGGCCCCAGCATTTT.

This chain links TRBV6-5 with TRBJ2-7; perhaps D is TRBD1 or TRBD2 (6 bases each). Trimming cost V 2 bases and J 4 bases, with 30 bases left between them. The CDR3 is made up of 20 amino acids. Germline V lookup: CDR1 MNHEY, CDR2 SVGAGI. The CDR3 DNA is TGTGCCAGCAGTTACGTGGCGGGATTTGGATCGGGGGCTTCTGGGTACGAGCAGTACTTC. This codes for CASSYVAGFGSGASGYEQYF.

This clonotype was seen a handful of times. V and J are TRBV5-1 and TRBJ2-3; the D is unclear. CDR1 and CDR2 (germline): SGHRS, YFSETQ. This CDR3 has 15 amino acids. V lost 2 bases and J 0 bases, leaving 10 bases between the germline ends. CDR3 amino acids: CASSFWLTSTDTQYF. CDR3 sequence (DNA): TGCGCCAGCAGCTTCTGGCTAACAAGCACAGATACGCAGTATTTT.

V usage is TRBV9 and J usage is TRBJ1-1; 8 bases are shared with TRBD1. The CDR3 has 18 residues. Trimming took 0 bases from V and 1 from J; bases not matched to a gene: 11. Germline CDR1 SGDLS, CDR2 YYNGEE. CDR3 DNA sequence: TGTGCCAGCAGCGTAGCCCCGCAGGGGGCAAGGGGGAACACTGAAGCTTTCTTT. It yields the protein CASSVAPQGARGNTEAFF.

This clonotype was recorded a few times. This CDR3 is CASRLGDGGEQYF. The CDR3 bases are TGTGCCAGCAGACTAGGGGATGGGGGCGAGCAGTACTTC. This chain links TRBV9 with TRBJ2-5; D is possibly TRBD1 or TRBD2 (5 bases each). Near its end, the DNA agrees better with TRBJ2-7, so the J call may be wrong. Germline CDR1 reads SGDLS; CDR2 reads YYNGEE. This CDR3 has 13 residues.

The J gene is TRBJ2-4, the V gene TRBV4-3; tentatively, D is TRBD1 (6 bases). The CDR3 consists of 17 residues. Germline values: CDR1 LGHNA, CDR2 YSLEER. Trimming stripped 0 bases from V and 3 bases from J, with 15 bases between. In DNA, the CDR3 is TGCGCCAGCAGCCAAGATGGCAGGGGACGAGGCAAAAACATTCAGTACTTC. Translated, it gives CASSQDGRGRGKNIQYF.

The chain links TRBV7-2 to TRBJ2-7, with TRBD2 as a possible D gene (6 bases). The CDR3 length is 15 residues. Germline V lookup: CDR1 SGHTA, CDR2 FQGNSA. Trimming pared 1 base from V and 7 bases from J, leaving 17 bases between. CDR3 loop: CASSLVRDWGNEQYF. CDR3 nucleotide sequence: TGTGCCAGCAGCTTAGTGAGGGACTGGGGCAATGAGCAGTACTTC.

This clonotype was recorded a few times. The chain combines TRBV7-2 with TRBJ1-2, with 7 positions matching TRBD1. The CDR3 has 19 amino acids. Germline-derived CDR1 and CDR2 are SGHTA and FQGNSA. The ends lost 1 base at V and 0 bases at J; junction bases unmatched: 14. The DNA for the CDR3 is TGTGCCAGCAGCTTAGTTTTCGGAGGCAGGGGGGGGACTAACTATGGCTACACCTTC. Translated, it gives CASSLVFGGRGGTNYGYTF. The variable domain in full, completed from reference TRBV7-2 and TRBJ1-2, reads GAGVSQSPSNKVTEKGKDVELRCDPISGHTALYWYRQSLGQGLEFLIYFQGNSAPDKSGLPSDRFSAERTGGSVSTLTIQRTQQEDSAVYLCASSLVFGGRGGTNYGYTFGSGTRLTVV.

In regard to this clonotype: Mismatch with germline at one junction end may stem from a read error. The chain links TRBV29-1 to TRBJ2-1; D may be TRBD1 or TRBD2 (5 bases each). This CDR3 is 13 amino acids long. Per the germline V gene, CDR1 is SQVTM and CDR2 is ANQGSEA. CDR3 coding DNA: TGCAGCGCTCGAATTGGGACGGGAAATGGGCAGTTCTTC. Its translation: CSARIGTGNGQFF.

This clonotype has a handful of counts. The CDR3 region has the DNA TGTGCCAGCAGCGCGTCCTCTAGCGGGCCTGAGCAGTTCTTC. Its translation is CASSASSSGPEQFF. The chain carries TRBV9 and TRBJ2-1; 8 nucleotides align to TRBD2. Germline loops: CDR1 SGDLS, CDR2 YYNGEE. The ends lost 3 bases at V and 9 bases at J; junction bases unmatched: 8. There are 14 residues in the CDR3.

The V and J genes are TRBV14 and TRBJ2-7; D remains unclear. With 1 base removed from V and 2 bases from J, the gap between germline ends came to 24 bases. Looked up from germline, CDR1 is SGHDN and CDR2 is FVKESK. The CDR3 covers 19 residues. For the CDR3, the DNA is TGTGCCAGCAGCCAAGTGTTCCTACGTCCACCATCGGCGACCTACGAGCAGTACTTC. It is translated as CASSQVFLRPPSATYEQYF.

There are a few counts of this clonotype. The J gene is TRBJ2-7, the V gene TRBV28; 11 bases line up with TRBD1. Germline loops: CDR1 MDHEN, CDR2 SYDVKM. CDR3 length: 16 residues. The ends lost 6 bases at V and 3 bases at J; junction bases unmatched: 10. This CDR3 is CASSPPGQGAFYEQYF. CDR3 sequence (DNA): TGTGCCAGCAGCCCCCCAGGACAGGGGGCTTTCTACGAGCAGTACTTC.

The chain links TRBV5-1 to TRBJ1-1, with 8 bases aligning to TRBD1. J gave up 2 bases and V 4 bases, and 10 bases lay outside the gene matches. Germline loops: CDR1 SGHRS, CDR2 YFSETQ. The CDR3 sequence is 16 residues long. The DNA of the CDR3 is TGCGCCAGCAGCGTCGGGGAGACAGGGGTCAACACTGAAGCTTTCTTT. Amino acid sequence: CASSVGETGVNTEAFF.

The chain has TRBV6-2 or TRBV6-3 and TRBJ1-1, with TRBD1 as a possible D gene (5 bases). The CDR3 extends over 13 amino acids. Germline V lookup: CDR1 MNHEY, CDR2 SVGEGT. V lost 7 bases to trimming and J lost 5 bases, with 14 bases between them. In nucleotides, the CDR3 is TGTGCCAGCACCGACCTAAGGGGTACTGAAGCTTTCTTT. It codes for CASTDLRGTEAFF.